One and the same sample provided the 32 T cell receptor beta chains below, sequenced in a study of shared clonotypes between healthy human individuals. Profiled with immunoSEQ multiplex PCR; TCRdb holds only in-frame clones, not every one. The data hold about 2 million clones, with over 85% observed a single time. CD45RO-negative, CCR7-selected cells formed the naive CD8 fraction, which excluded terminally differentiated effector memory CD45RA+ cells. The sequenced material came from naive CD8+ T cells sorted from blood. These TCRs come from a man aged 18-30 years in good health.

Note on this clone: At the DNA level, this CDR3 is encoded by other sequences in the same sample as well. The chain links TRBV27 to TRBJ2-7; D ambiguous. The CDR3 spans 14 residues. The ends were cut back, 0 bases at V and 0 bases at J, with 6 bases in the middle. Germline V gives CDR1 MNHEY, CDR2 SMNVEV (reference sequence). The CDR3 protein is CASSLSGSSYEQYF. Written as DNA, the CDR3 is TGTGCCAGCAGTTTATCCGGTAGCTCCTACGAGCAGTACTTC.

V and J are TRBV4-1 and TRBJ1-2; D unresolved. Per germline, CDR1 MGHRA and CDR2 YSYEKL. Trimming pared 1 base from V and 4 bases from J, leaving 22 bases between. The CDR3 is 18 residues long. As DNA, the CDR3 is TGCGCCAGCAGCCAAGGCCTCAACCTAATAGCAGGAGGCTATGGCTACACCTTC. Protein: CASSQGLNLIAGGYGYTF.

V usage is TRBV5-1 and J usage is TRBJ1-2, with 9 bases aligning to TRBD1. The ends lost 3 bases at V and 1 base at J; junction bases unmatched: 10. The CDR3 consists of 17 residues. Germline V gene data show CDR1 as SGHRS and CDR2 as YFSETQ. The CDR3 region has the DNA TGCGCCAGCAGCTCACAGGGGGCCGCGATTTTTAACTATGGCTACACCTTC. Amino acid sequence: CASSSQGAAIFNYGYTF.

The J gene is TRBJ2-1, the V gene TRBV13; 8 bases line up with TRBD2. This CDR3 has 15 residues. Germline loops: CDR1 PRHDT, CDR2 FYEKMQ (reference sequence). V gave up 3 bases and J gave up 5 bases; unmatched junction bases: 6. CDR3 DNA sequence: TGTGCCAGCAGCTTTCAGGCGGGAGGTCACAATGAGCAGTTCTTC. This gives the protein CASSFQAGGHNEQFF.

The chain uses TRBV29-1 and TRBJ2-2; no firm D call. Germline values: CDR1 SQVTM, CDR2 ANQGSEA. Deletions cut 6 bases from V and 2 bases from J, with 10 bases between. This CDR3 spans 13 amino acids. CDR3 DNA sequence: TGCAGCGTCGAGTCGACAAACACCGGGGAGCTGTTTTTT. Amino acid sequence: CSVESTNTGELFF.

This chain uses TRBV6-5 with TRBJ1-6, with 9 bases that match TRBD1. Per germline, CDR1 MNHEY and CDR2 SVGAGI. After removal of 4 bases from V and 8 bases from J, the junction contained 6 bases not matched to a gene. The CDR3 runs 15 residues. In DNA, the CDR3 is TGTGCCAGCAGTTCCGAGGACAGGGGTTATTCACCCCTCCACTTT. This translates into CASSSEDRGYSPLHF.

The chain carries TRBV6-1 and TRBJ2-7; D remains ambiguous. This CDR3 has 12 amino acids. The germline V and J ends were trimmed by 8 bases and 5 bases, with 13 bases remaining between them. Germline V lookup: CDR1 MNHNS, CDR2 SASEGT. The DNA for the CDR3 is TGTGCCAGCGGAGCCACGTACCACGAGCAGTACTTC. Translating it yields CASGATYHEQYF.

A word on this clone: The sample contains more than one DNA sequence encoding this CDR3. V and J are TRBV7-9 and TRBJ2-7; TRBD2 aligns across 10 bases. V trimming: 1 base; J trimming: 3 bases; junction bases outside the gene matches: 3. Germline V gene data show CDR1 as SEHNR and CDR2 as FQNEAQ (reference sequence). This CDR3 is 15 amino acids long. The CDR3 coding sequence is TGTGCCAGCAGCTTAGGGACTAGCGGAGTCTACGAGCAGTACTTC. Encoded protein: CASSLGTSGVYEQYF. The full variable domain, with the rest looked up from reference TRBV7-9 and TRBJ2-7, is DTGVSQNPRHKITKRGQNVTFRCDPISEHNRLYWYRQTLGQGPEFLTYFQNEAQLEKSRLLSDRFSAERPKGSFSTLEIQRTEQGDSAMYLCASSLGTSGVYEQYFGPGTRLTVT.

The chain has TRBV10-1 and TRBJ2-7; perhaps TRBD2 as D (5 bases). CDR3 length: 15 residues. Between the trimmed V and J ends, which lost 0 bases and 7 bases, there was a span of 16 bases. The germline gives CDR1 WNHNN, CDR2 SYGVQD (reference sequence). CDR3 DNA: TGCGCCAGCAGTGAGTCTCTGGAGTTGGGAGAAGAGCAGTACTTC. Its translation: CASSESLELGEEQYF.

The rearrangement joins TRBV4-1 to TRBJ2-1, with D hard to call. The CDR3 is 18 amino acids. Per the germline V gene, CDR1 is MGHRA and CDR2 is YSYEKL. Trimming took 1 base from V and 7 from J, leaving 23 bases between them. DNA of the CDR3: TGCGCCAGCAGCCAAGCCGTCACGTGGCCCGGTCATGTTAATGAGCAGTTCTTC. It translates to CASSQAVTWPGHVNEQFF.

J is TRBJ1-4 and V is TRBV14; the D is unclear. CDR3 length: 14 amino acids. V lost 3 bases to trimming and J lost 3 bases, with 8 bases between them. Germline V CDR1 and CDR2: SGHDN, FVKESK. CDR3 loop: CASSHGQPNEKLFF. The CDR3 DNA follows: TGTGCCAGCAGCCATGGGCAGCCTAATGAAAAACTGTTTTTT.

The chain has TRBV13 and TRBJ2-5, with 8 bases fitting TRBD1. V lost 5 bases, J lost 4 bases, and 6 bases stayed unmatched. Looked up from germline, CDR1 is PRHDT and CDR2 is FYEKMQ (reference sequence). The CDR3 runs 14 residues. The chain's CDR3 is CASSRGQGGETQYF. The DNA for the CDR3 is TGTGCCAGCAGCCGTGGACAGGGCGGAGAGACCCAGTACTTC. The variable domain in full, with the rest retrieved from reference TRBV13 and TRBJ2-5, is AAGVIQSPRHLIKEKRETATLKCYPIPRHDTVYWYQQGPGQDPQFLISFYEKMQSDKGSIPDRFSAQQFSDYHSELNMSSLELGDSALYFCASSRGQGGETQYFGPGTRLLVL.

This chain uses TRBV4-1 with TRBJ2-5, with D possibly TRBD2 on 6 matching bases. Trimming removed 3 bases from V and 11 bases from J, with 10 bases in between. CDR1 and CDR2 from the germline V gene are MGHRA and YSYEKL. The CDR3 loop spans 11 amino acids. In nucleotides, the CDR3 is TGCGCCAGCAGCCAGTGGGGGGAGCAGTACTTC. It specifies CASSQWGEQYF.

The chain employs TRBV4-1 and TRBJ1-5; the match to TRBD1 covers 9 bases. The germline V gene encodes CDR1 MGHRA and CDR2 YSYEKL. The CDR3 is made up of 16 amino acids. Trimming at V came to 6 bases and at J to 3 bases, leaving 9 bases not matched to a gene. The CDR3: CASSPSGTGINQPQHF. CDR3 coding DNA: TGCGCCAGCAGTCCCTCTGGGACAGGGATCAATCAGCCCCAGCATTTT.

This chain joins TRBV29-1 and TRBJ2-3; 12 nucleotides match TRBD2. V shed 6 bases, J shed 4 bases, and the junction held 11 bases outside the gene matches. CDR1 is SQVTM and CDR2 is ANQGSEA in the germline V gene. The CDR3 has 16 residues. CDR3 in amino acids: CSVEPTSGRYPDTQYF. The CDR3 coding sequence is TGCAGCGTCGAGCCGACTAGCGGGAGATATCCAGATACGCAGTATTTT.

This chain joins TRBV7-9 and TRBJ1-2; D gene uncertain. This CDR3 is 13 amino acids long. V lost 2 bases and J lost 5, with 9 bases in between. CDR1 SEHNR and CDR2 FQNEAQ come from the germline V gene (reference sequence). The CDR3 is CASSLIGSYGYTF. The CDR3 bases are TGTGCCAGCAGCTTAATCGGCAGTTATGGCTACACCTTC.

The chain has TRBV27 and TRBJ2-2, with a possible D match to TRBD2 (6 bases). The CDR3 is made up of 15 amino acids. V lost 5 bases and J lost 2, with 12 bases in between. Germline lookup yields CDR1 MNHEY and CDR2 SMNVEV (reference sequence). CDR3 residues: CASSALALNTGELFF. CDR3 in DNA: TGTGCCAGCAGTGCACTAGCCCTCAACACCGGGGAGCTGTTTTTT.

The V and J genes are TRBV5-8 and TRBJ1-5; D may be TRBD1 (5 bases). V lost 4 bases to trimming and J lost 2 bases, with 25 bases between them. CDR3 length equals 19 residues. The germline V gene encodes CDR1 SGHTS and CDR2 YDEGEE. CDR3 residues: CASSPWEAGSLMGNQPQHF. The CDR3 DNA sequence: TGTGCCAGCAGCCCTTGGGAGGCAGGGTCTTTAATGGGCAATCAGCCCCAGCATTTT.

This sequence joins TRBV15 and TRBJ2-5; D is perhaps TRBD2 (6 bases). Germline CDR1 is LNHNV and CDR2 is YYDKDF (reference sequence). The CDR3 covers 16 residues. Trimming took off 0 bases at V and 2 bases at J, with 13 bases between the two ends. CDR3 protein: CATSRDWGEDQETQYF. CDR3 sequence (DNA): TGTGCCACCAGCAGAGATTGGGGGGAGGATCAAGAGACCCAGTACTTC.

This chain links TRBV5-4 with TRBJ1-1; a weak D match, TRBD1 (6 bases). Germline V lookup: CDR1 SGHNT, CDR2 YYREEE (reference sequence). CDR3 length: 14 amino acids. The V and J ends lost 2 bases and 4 bases respectively, with 12 bases between them. The CDR3 reads CASSFRGSGTEAFF. CDR3 bases: TGTGCCAGCAGCTTCAGGGGTTCTGGCACTGAAGCTTTCTTT.

This chain uses TRBV7-9 with TRBJ2-7; D unclear. Germline-derived CDR1 and CDR2 are SEHNR and FQNEAQ (reference sequence). The V and J ends lost 5 bases and 5 bases respectively, with 7 bases between them. The CDR3 runs to 11 residues. CDR3 nucleotides: TGTGCCAGCAGCCCTGGTCACGAGCAGTACTTC. Residues: CASSPGHEQYF.

About this clone: Other DNA sequences of this sample code for an identical CDR3. The V and J genes are TRBV7-3 and TRBJ2-1, with TRBD2 matching over 9 bases. V dropped 5 bases and J dropped 0; count of bases not matched to a gene: 2. The CDR3 covers 15 residues. Germline V gene data show CDR1 as SGHTA and CDR2 as FQGTGA. CDR3 region: CASSLSGGSYNEQFF. The CDR3, as DNA: TGTGCCAGCAGCCTTAGCGGGGGCTCCTACAATGAGCAGTTCTTC.

The chain has TRBV7-9 and TRBJ2-7; 10 bases are shared with TRBD1. Trimming removed 5 bases from V and 6 bases from J; junction bases left unmatched: 10. Germline CDR1 is SEHNR and CDR2 is FQNEAQ (reference sequence). This CDR3 region has 15 residues. Here the CDR3 DNA reads TGTGCCAGCAGCGCCGCCGGGACAGGGGTGGGCGAGCAGTACTTC. It is translated as CASSAAGTGVGEQYF.

This chain connects TRBV6-5 to TRBJ2-5; D is perhaps TRBD2 (7 bases). The DNA end lines up better with TRBJ2-7; the J call may be wrong. The CDR3 loop spans 13 amino acids. CDR1 is MNHEY, CDR2 SVGAGI, per germline. The CDR3 here is CASSERRGHEQYF. The DNA of the CDR3 is TGTGCCAGCAGTGAAAGGCGGGGGCACGAGCAGTACTTC.

The chain uses TRBV7-9 and TRBJ2-1; D uncertain. Germline V gene data show CDR1 as SEHNR and CDR2 as FQNEAQ (reference sequence). The CDR3 has 12 amino acids. Trimming took off 1 base at V and 8 bases at J, with 6 bases between the two ends. The CDR3: CASSLDQDEQFF. DNA for the CDR3: TGTGCCAGCAGCTTAGATCAGGATGAGCAGTTCTTC.

V is TRBV7-9 and J is TRBJ2-2, with 9 bases lining up with TRBD1. J was trimmed by 7 bases and V by 2 bases; bases with no gene match: 5. Per the germline V gene, CDR1 is SEHNR and CDR2 is FQNEAQ (reference sequence). This CDR3 spans 15 amino acids. CDR3 region: CASSLSTGGVGELFF. The CDR3 nucleotides are TGTGCCAGCAGCTTAAGTACAGGGGGCGTCGGGGAGCTGTTTTTT.

The sample holds one count of this clone. The rearrangement uses TRBV28 and TRBJ2-3; TRBD1 matches 7 bases. Per the germline V gene, CDR1 is MDHEN and CDR2 is SYDVKM. The V gene end was trimmed by 3 bases and the J gene end by 1 base; junction bases not matched to a gene: 4. The CDR3 totals 15 residues. CDR3 in DNA: TGTGCCAGCAGTTTTGGCGACAGGGGCACAGATACGCAGTATTTT. This encodes CASSFGDRGTDTQYF.

Details on this clone: Within the sample, other DNA sequences also encode this same CDR3. The chain uses TRBV27 and TRBJ2-2; D may be TRBD1 (5 bases). Germline-derived CDR1 and CDR2 are MNHEY and SMNVEV (reference sequence). This CDR3 comprises 14 residues. Deletions cut 3 bases from V and 0 bases from J, with 5 bases between. The CDR3 coding sequence is TGTGCCAGCAGTTTGGGGCCGAACACCGGGGAGCTGTTTTTT. Protein sequence: CASSLGPNTGELFF.

The genes are TRBV7-6 and TRBJ2-7, with a possible D match to TRBD2 (5 bases). Trimming cost V 6 bases and J 5 bases, with 14 bases left between them. The CDR3 is 13 amino acids. Germline CDR1 SGHVS, CDR2 FNYEAQ. The CDR3 sequence: CASRGWGEDEQYF. DNA for the CDR3: TGTGCCAGCAGGGGGTGGGGAGAGGACGAGCAGTACTTC. The whole variable domain, remainder taken from reference TRBV7-6 and TRBJ2-7, is GAGVSQSPRYKVTKRGQDVALRCDPISGHVSLYWYRQALGQGPEFLTYFNYEAQQDKSGLPNDRFSAERPEGSISTLTIQRTEQRDSAMYRCASRGWGEDEQYFGPGTRLTVT.

The chain has TRBV7-8 and TRBJ2-7; the match to TRBD2 covers 8 bases. Germline V gene sequence: CDR1 SGHVS, CDR2 FQNEAQ. With V trimmed by 1 base and J by 7 bases, 9 bases remained unmatched. The CDR3 runs to 15 residues. CDR3 residues: CASSLVLSGSDEQYF. The CDR3 nucleotides are TGTGCCAGCAGCTTAGTTTTAAGCGGGAGTGATGAGCAGTACTTC.

V usage is TRBV15 and J usage is TRBJ2-5; 7 bases align to TRBD2. The CDR3 loop spans 13 amino acids. Germline CDR1 LNHNV, CDR2 YYDKDF (reference sequence). V shed 5 bases, J shed 2 bases, and the junction held 2 bases outside the gene matches. Written as DNA, the CDR3 is TGTGCCACCAGCCAGGGACTACAAGAGACCCAGTACTTC. Translating gives CATSQGLQETQYF. The entire variable domain, with the rest obtained from reference TRBV15 and TRBJ2-5, is as follows: DAMVIQNPRYQVTQFGKPVTLSCSQTLNHNVMYWYQQKSSQAPKLLFHYYDKDFNNEADTPDNFQSRRPNTSFCFLDIRSPGLGDTAMYLCATSQGLQETQYFGPGTRLLVL.

The rearrangement links TRBV7-9 to TRBJ2-1; the match to TRBD1 covers 7 bases. Germline V gene sequence: CDR1 SEHNR, CDR2 FQNEAQ (reference sequence). The CDR3 totals 15 residues. The junction had 7 bases not matched to a gene; V was cut back by 1 base and J by 7 bases. The CDR3 DNA is TGTGCCAGCAGCTTAGTAACAGGGGAGATGAATGAGCAGTTCTTC. This encodes CASSLVTGEMNEQFF.